This TCR beta chain came from a study of blood T cell repertoires in COVID-19. V was clipped by 3 bases and J by 4 bases; unmatched bases: 5. The CDR3 has 14 amino acids. Germline-derived CDR1 and CDR2 are KGHSH and LQKENI. Produced via immunoSEQ multiplex PCR; TCRdb's table is partial and in-frame only. This repertoire shows some 100,000 clones, roughly 80% found once; its top ten account for 6.2%. With respect to this clone: The sample has other DNA sequences that encode this CDR3 too.

The chain employs TRBV18 and TRBJ2-7, with 8 bases aligning to TRBD1. This sequence was found in a man aged 65 to 79 with acute or convalescent COVID-19. The sample was peripheral blood. CDR3 sequence reads: CASSPGQGIYEQYF. The CDR3 bases are TGTGCCAGCTCACCTGGACAGGGCATTTACGAGCAGTACTTC.